This T cell receptor beta chain was found in a study of beta chain features in type 1 diabetes. Whole-study results and caveats: Type 1 diabetes patients had moderately but significantly shorter TCRB CDR3s in all four CD4+ subsets. Overrepresentation of cells with high TCR expression could result from cDNA sequencing. In the patient group, naive, central memory and Treg TCRB repertoires seemed more alike than in the healthy donor group.

Stem cell-like memory, regulatory, central memory and naive CD4+ cells were sorted via CD45RO/CCR7/CD25/CD127/CD95/CD27. In this sample, this clone turned up a few times. Its antigen is currently unknown. What was sequenced were expressed TCRB transcripts, since all of the isolated RNA had been reverse transcribed. TCRdb's copy holds only in-frame clones and misses some; the assay was immunoSEQ multiplex PCR. The data contain more than 15,000 clones, less than 60% of them singletons. The germline gives CDR1 KGHSH, CDR2 LQKENI. The CDR3 is 16 residues long. The ends lost 0 bases at V and 9 bases at J; junction bases unmatched: 8.

This TCR derives from a woman aged 18-30 years in good health. Sequenced input: stem cell memory CD4+ T cells from blood. This sequence joins TRBV18 and TRBJ2-1, with 10 positions matching TRBD2. DNA for the CDR3: TGTGCCAGCTCACCACCGACACTAGCGGGGAGAAGTGAGCAGTTCTTC. As protein: CASSPPTLAGRSEQFF.